This T cell receptor (beta chain) was observed in a study of cytomegalovirus exposure and HLA in healthy donors. Findings and limits, study-wide: Later, TCR association rates were found to vary by HLA locus, highest for DRB1 and lowest for HLA-C.

This clone was counted a few times. Antigen: not known. The length of the CDR3 is 14 residues. In germline, CDR1 is SGHRS, CDR2 YFSETQ. Deletions cut 1 base from V and 4 bases from J, with 10 bases between. The PCR contained 60 Vbeta and 13 Jbeta primers. Clones were read by immunoSEQ multiplex PCR, and TCRdb kept only the in-frame ones, dropping some. This table holds roughly 160,000 clones, 60% to 80% found once. Source material: PBMCs. The sequence came from a young man in good health and CMV-seropositive. J is TRBJ2-3 and V is TRBV5-1, with D possibly matching TRBD1 (6 bases). The CDR3 DNA reads TGCGCCAGCAGCTTGACAGGGAGCCCAGATACGCAGTATTTT. It encodes CASSLTGSPDTQYF.